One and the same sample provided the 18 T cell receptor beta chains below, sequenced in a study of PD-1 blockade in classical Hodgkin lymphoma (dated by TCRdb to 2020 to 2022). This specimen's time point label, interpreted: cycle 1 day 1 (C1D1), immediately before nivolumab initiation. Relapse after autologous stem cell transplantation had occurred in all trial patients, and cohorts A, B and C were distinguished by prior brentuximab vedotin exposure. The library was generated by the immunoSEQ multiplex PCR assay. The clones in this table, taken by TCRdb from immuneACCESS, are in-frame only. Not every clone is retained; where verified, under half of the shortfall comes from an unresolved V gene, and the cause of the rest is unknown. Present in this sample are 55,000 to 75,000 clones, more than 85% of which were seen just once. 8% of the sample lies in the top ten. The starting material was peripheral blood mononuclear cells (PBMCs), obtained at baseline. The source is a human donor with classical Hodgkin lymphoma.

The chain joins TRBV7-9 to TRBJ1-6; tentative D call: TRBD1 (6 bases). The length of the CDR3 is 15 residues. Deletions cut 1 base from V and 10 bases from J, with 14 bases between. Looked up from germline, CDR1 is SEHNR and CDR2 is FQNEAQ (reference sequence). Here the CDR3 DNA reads TGTGCCAGCAGCTTAGTCCGCCAGGGGAACTCACCCCTCCACTTT. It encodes CASSLVRQGNSPLHF.

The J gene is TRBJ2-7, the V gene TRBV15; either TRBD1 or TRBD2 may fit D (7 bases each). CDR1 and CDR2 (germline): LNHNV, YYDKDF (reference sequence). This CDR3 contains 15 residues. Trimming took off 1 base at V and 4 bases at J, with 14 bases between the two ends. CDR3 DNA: TGTGCCACCAGCAGAGTGGGAGGGGGCGCGTACGAGCAGTACTTC. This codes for CATSRVGGGAYEQYF.

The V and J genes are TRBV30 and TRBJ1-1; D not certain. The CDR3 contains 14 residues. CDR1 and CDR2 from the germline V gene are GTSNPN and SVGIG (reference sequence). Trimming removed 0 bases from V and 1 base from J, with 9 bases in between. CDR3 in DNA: TGTGCCTGGAGTGTAGGTTCACGGAACACTGAAGCTTTCTTT. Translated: CAWSVGSRNTEAFF.

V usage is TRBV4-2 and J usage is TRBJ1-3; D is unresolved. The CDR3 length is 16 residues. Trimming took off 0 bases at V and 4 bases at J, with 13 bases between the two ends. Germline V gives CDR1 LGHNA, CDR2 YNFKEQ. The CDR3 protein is CASSQDSASIGNTIYF. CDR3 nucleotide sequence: TGTGCCAGCAGCCAAGATTCGGCCTCGATCGGAAACACCATATATTTT.

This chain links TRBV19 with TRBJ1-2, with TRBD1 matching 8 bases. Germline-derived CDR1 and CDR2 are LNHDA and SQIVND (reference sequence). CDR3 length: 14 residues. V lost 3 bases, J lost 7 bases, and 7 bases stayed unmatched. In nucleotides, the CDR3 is TGTGCCAGTAGTATTCCCGGGACAGGAGGTGGCTACACCTTC. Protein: CASSIPGTGGGYTF.

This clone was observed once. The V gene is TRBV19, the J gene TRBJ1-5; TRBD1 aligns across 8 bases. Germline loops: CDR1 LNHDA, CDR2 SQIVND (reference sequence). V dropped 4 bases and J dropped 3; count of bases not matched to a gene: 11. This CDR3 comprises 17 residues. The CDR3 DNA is TGTGCCAGTAGTAGCCGACAGGGGCCAACCTACAATCAGCCCCAGCATTTT. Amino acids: CASSSRQGPTYNQPQHF.

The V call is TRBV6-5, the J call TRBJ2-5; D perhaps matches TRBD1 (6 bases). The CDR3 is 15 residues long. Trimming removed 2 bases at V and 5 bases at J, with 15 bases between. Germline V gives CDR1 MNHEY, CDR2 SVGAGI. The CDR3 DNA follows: TGTGCCAGCAGTTACGGCAGGGGTTTGTTGGAGACCCAGTACTTC. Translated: CASSYGRGLLETQYF.

CDR3 residues: CASKQTGVHEQYF. CDR3 DNA sequence: TGCGCCAGCAAGCAGACAGGGGTCCACGAGCAGTACTTC. V and J are TRBV10-1 and TRBJ2-7; 8 positions match TRBD1. Germline CDR1 and CDR2: WNHNN and SYGVQD (reference sequence). CDR3 length equals 13 residues. V shed 7 bases, J shed 5 bases, and the junction held 7 bases outside the gene matches.

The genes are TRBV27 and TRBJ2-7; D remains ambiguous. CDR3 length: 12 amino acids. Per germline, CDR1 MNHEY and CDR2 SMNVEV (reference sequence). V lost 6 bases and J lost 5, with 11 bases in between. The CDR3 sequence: CASRESLNEQYF. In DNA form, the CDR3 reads TGTGCCAGCAGAGAGAGCTTAAACGAGCAGTACTTC.

CDR3 in amino acids: CASSRDSASFSGNTIYF. The DNA of the CDR3 is TGTGCCAGCAGCCGGGACAGCGCATCCTTCTCTGGAAACACCATATATTTT. The genes are TRBV9 and TRBJ1-3; 7 positions match TRBD1. The CDR3 loop spans 17 amino acids. CDR1 is SGDLS, CDR2 YYNGEE, per germline. V lost 4 bases, J lost 0 bases, and 10 bases stayed unmatched.

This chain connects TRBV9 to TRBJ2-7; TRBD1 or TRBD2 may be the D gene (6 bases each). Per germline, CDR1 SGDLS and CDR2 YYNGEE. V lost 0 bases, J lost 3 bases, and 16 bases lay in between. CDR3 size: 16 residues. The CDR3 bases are TGTGCCAGCAGCGTAGGCCTACAGGGTAGCGGCTACGAGCAGTACTTC. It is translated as CASSVGLQGSGYEQYF.

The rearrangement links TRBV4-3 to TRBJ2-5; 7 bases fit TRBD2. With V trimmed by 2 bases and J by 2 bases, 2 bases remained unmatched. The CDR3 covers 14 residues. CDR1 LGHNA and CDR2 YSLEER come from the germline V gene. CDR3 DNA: TGCGCCAGCAGCCAACTGCGGGGGCAAGAGACCCAGTACTTC. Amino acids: CASSQLRGQETQYF.

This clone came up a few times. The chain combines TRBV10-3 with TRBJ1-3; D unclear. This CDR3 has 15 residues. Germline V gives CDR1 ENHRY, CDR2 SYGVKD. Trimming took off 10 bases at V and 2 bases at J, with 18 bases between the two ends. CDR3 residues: CATYHDGRTGNTIYF. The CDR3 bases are TGTGCCACCTACCACGACGGCAGGACTGGAAACACCATATATTTT.

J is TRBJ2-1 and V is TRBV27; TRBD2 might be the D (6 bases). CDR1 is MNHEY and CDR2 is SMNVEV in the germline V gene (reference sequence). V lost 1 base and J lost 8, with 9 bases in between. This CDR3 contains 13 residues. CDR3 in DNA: TGTGCCAGCAGTTTATGGAGGGGCGATGAGCAGTTCTTC. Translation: CASSLWRGDEQFF.

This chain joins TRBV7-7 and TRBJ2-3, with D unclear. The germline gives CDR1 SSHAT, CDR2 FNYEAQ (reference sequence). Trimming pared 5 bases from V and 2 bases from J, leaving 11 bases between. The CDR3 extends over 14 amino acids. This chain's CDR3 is CASSPMFITDTQYF. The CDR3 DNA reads TGTGCCAGCAGCCCCATGTTTATCACAGATACGCAGTATTTT.

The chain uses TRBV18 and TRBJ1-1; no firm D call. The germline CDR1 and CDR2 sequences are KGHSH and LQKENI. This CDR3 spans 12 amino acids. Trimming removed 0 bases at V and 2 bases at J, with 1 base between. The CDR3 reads CASSPPNTEAFF. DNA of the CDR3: TGTGCCAGCTCACCACCTAACACTGAAGCTTTCTTT.

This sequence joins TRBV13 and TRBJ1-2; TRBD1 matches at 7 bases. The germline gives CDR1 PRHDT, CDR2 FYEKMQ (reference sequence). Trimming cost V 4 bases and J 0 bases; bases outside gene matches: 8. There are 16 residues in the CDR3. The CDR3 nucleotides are TGTGCCAGCAGCTCCCTGGACAGGACCTCTAACTATGGCTACACCTTC. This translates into CASSSLDRTSNYGYTF. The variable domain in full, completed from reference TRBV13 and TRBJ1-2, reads AAGVIQSPRHLIKEKRETATLKCYPIPRHDTVYWYQQGPGQDPQFLISFYEKMQSDKGSIPDRFSAQQFSDYHSELNMSSLELGDSALYFCASSSLDRTSNYGYTFGSGTRLTVV.

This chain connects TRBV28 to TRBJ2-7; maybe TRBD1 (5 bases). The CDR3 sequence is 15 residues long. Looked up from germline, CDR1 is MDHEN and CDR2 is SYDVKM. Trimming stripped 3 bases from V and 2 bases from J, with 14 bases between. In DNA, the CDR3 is TGTGCCAGCAGTTTGTGGTCAGGGCCCCCCTACGAGCAGTACTTC. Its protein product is CASSLWSGPPYEQYF.